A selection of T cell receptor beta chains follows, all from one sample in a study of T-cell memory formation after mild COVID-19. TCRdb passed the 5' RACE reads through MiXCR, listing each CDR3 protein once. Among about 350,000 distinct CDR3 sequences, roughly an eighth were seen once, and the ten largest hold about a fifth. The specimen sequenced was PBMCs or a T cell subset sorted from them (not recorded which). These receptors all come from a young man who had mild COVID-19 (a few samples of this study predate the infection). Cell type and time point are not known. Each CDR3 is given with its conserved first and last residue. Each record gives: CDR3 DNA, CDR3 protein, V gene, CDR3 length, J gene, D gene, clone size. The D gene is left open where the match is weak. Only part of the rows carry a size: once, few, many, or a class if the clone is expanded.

CDR3nt: TGTGCCAGCAGCCTCAGTTGGTTAGGCGAAACTATAAACAAAAACATTCAGTACTTC; CDR3aa: CASSLSWLGETINKNIQYF; v_gene: TRBV7-9; len: 19; j_gene: TRBJ2-4; d_gene: NA; abundance: many
CDR3nt: TGTGCCAGCAGCATTCAAACAGGGAGTTACGAGCAGTACTTC; CDR3aa: CASSIQTGSYEQYF; v_gene: TRBV12-3/TRBV12-4; len: 14; j_gene: TRBJ2-7; d_gene: NA; abundance: many
CDR3nt: TGTGCCAGTACGGACAGGTCCTCGGGTCAGCCCCAGCATTTT; CDR3aa: CASTDRSSGQPQHF; v_gene: TRBV19; len: 14; j_gene: TRBJ1-5; d_gene: TRBD1; abundance: once
CDR3nt: TGTGCCAGCACCCCGACGAGGGCGTTAAATGAGCAGTTCTTC; CDR3aa: CASTPTRALNEQFF; v_gene: TRBV6-2/TRBV6-3; len: 14; j_gene: TRBJ2-1; d_gene: NA; abundance: few
CDR3nt: TGTGCCAGCACCGACCTTTGGGCGGAGACCCAGTACTTC; CDR3aa: CASTDLWAETQYF; v_gene: TRBV7-9; len: 13; j_gene: TRBJ2-5; d_gene: NA; abundance: NA
CDR3nt: TGTGCCAGCAGCCCCGGGACAGGGACCTCTGGGGCCAACGTCCTGACTTTC; CDR3aa: CASSPGTGTSGANVLTF; v_gene: TRBV7-3; len: 17; j_gene: TRBJ2-6; d_gene: TRBD1; abundance: few
CDR3nt: TGCGCCAGCTACCGGGGTACTAATGAGCAGTTCTTC; CDR3aa: CASYRGTNEQFF; v_gene: TRBV10-2; len: 12; j_gene: TRBJ2-1; d_gene: NA; abundance: few
CDR3nt: TGTGCCAGCAGCCAACTAGAGGCAGATACGCAGTATTTT; CDR3aa: CASSQLEADTQYF; v_gene: TRBV4-2; len: 13; j_gene: TRBJ2-3; d_gene: NA; abundance: NA
CDR3nt: TGTGCCAGCAGCGTCTCCCCCCGGGACAGGCGGGAGACCCAGTACTTC; CDR3aa: CASSVSPRDRRETQYF; v_gene: TRBV9; len: 16; j_gene: TRBJ2-5; d_gene: TRBD1; abundance: many
CDR3nt: TGCGCCAGCAGTCAATCAGGGCAGGCGTACAATGAGCAGTTCTTC; CDR3aa: CASSQSGQAYNEQFF; v_gene: TRBV23-1; len: 15; j_gene: TRBJ2-1; d_gene: NA; abundance: few
CDR3nt: TGTGCCAGCAGTTCGCGCTCATCAGGGGGGCTTTCCTACGAGCAGTACTTC; CDR3aa: CASSSRSSGGLSYEQYF; v_gene: TRBV6-2/TRBV6-3; len: 17; j_gene: TRBJ2-7; d_gene: NA; abundance: NA
CDR3nt: TGTGCTAGTGGTTTCGGGACACCGAACACTGAAGCTTTCTTT; CDR3aa: CASGFGTPNTEAFF; v_gene: TRBV12-5; len: 14; j_gene: TRBJ1-1; d_gene: NA; abundance: few
CDR3nt: TGTGCCAGCAGCCAGTCTCTAGCGGCGGCTTTGGAGCAGTACTTC; CDR3aa: CASSQSLAAALEQYF; v_gene: TRBV3-1; len: 15; j_gene: TRBJ2-7; d_gene: TRBD2; abundance: NA
CDR3nt: TGTGCCAGCAGCTTGATCTTAGGGGCTCCGCGCGAGCAGTACTTC; CDR3aa: CASSLILGAPREQYF; v_gene: TRBV7-9; len: 15; j_gene: TRBJ2-7; d_gene: NA; abundance: many
CDR3nt: TGTGCCACCAGTGATCCCGCCGGGACTAGCTTCGAGACCCAGTACTTC; CDR3aa: CATSDPAGTSFETQYF; v_gene: TRBV24-1; len: 16; j_gene: TRBJ2-5; d_gene: TRBD2; abundance: NA
CDR3nt: TGTGCCAGCGAGGGCCGGAGCACAGATACGCAGTATTTT; CDR3aa: CASEGRSTDTQYF; v_gene: TRBV3-1; len: 13; j_gene: TRBJ2-3; d_gene: NA; abundance: NA
CDR3nt: TGCAGTGCTCGGACTAGCGGGGCGAGCACAGATACGCAGTATTTT; CDR3aa: CSARTSGASTDTQYF; v_gene: TRBV20-1; len: 15; j_gene: TRBJ2-3; d_gene: TRBD2; abundance: many
CDR3nt: TGCGCCAGCAGCCCCCCGGGACTAAGGGGGGATGAGCAGTTCTTC; CDR3aa: CASSPPGLRGDEQFF; v_gene: TRBV5-1; len: 15; j_gene: TRBJ2-1; d_gene: NA; abundance: few
CDR3nt: TGTGCCAGCAGCTACAGCGGGGGGAATGCCGGGGAGCTGTTTTTT; CDR3aa: CASSYSGGNAGELFF; v_gene: TRBV7-2; len: 15; j_gene: TRBJ2-2; d_gene: TRBD2; abundance: few
CDR3nt: TGCGCCAGCAGCCAACAACAGGGAGCCACCGGGGAGCTGTTTTTT; CDR3aa: CASSQQQGATGELFF; v_gene: TRBV4-1; len: 15; j_gene: TRBJ2-2; d_gene: NA; abundance: few
CDR3nt: TGTGCCAGCAGTTCCCGGACCCGCAGGGTTGATACGCAGTATTTT; CDR3aa: CASSSRTRRVDTQYF; v_gene: TRBV2; len: 15; j_gene: TRBJ2-3; d_gene: NA; abundance: NA
CDR3nt: TGTGCCAGTAGGACCATGAACACTGAAGCTTTCTTT; CDR3aa: CASRTMNTEAFF; v_gene: TRBV27; len: 12; j_gene: TRBJ1-1; d_gene: NA; abundance: few
CDR3nt: TGTGCCAGCAGCACCGGACTTGCTTCCAATGAGCAGTTCTTC; CDR3aa: CASSTGLASNEQFF; v_gene: TRBV11-2; len: 14; j_gene: TRBJ2-1; d_gene: NA; abundance: NA